This entry features one TCR beta chain sequence. It has no known antigen specificity. No clone much larger than this one lies a single base away; base qualities are absent. The junction carries 8 bases between V and J, which are trimmed by 3 bases and 5 bases respectively. Taken from the germline V gene (reference sequence), the CDR1 and CDR2 loops are DFQATT and SNEGSKA. The cysteine opens and the phenylalanine closes a CDR3 of 11 amino acids. This entry keeps only the CDR3 DNA: 33 bases, framed from base 1. Participants in the prospective study were enrolled through a virtual design, were aged roughly 18 to 100 years, and lived in 20 to 30 United States geographic areas. To assign participants to cohorts, the prospective study relied on clinical history that participants themselves reported in a screening survey and a study questionnaire. Recovered participants in ImmuneRACE Cohort 3 were defined by two consecutive negative NP/OP PCR tests, clearance by a healthcare professional, or resolution of symptoms. In the prospective study, mobile phlebotomists collected whole blood, serum and a nasopharyngeal or oropharyngeal swab from each participant. Over a roughly two-month period, participants in the prospective study had the option of providing additional blood draws and questionnaires. Before DNA extraction, blood samples from the prospective study were shipped at room temperature or frozen.

The data originate from a study of blood T cell repertoires in COVID-19 (TCRdb year 2020). At the level of the whole study: Collaborator samples came from the United States, Italy and Spain and covered acute and convalescent phases of COVID-19. The prospective study material was composed of cDNA or gDNA derived from T cells, B-cell-depleted T cells, or PBMCs. The dataset comprised deeply sampled blood TCRbeta repertoires from subjects exposed to, actively infected with, or recovered from COVID-19. A freely available public database, intended as a resource for researchers studying the immune response to SARS-CoV-2, is where the repertoires were released. Samples came from the ongoing ImmuneRACE study (first 160 participants) plus 1,254 subjects from 6 global collaborators. Sample metadata almost always included a de-identified subject ID, COVID-19 status, age in years and sex. Where HLA class I and class II types were available, the types were taken from metadata supplied by the sample provider, not from assay-based typing. Overall results and qualifications from the work: How much clinical and demographic metadata was included differed by source and by participant, and the metadata was provided uncurated.

The immunoSEQ Assay, a bias-controlled multiplex PCR, was used to amplify TCRbeta CDR3 regions from genomic DNA. The original methods were these. Within the assay, amplification of reference gene primers was used to estimate how many nucleated cells each sample contained. To quantify the absolute abundance of each unique TCRbeta CDR3 rearrangement, sequence reads were collapsed and filtered. For each sample, productive Simpson clonality was calculated as the square root of Simpson's diversity index over productive rearrangements. TCRdb holds this immuneACCESS table with in-frame rearrangements only. Some clones are missing; in checked studies, unresolved V genes explain under half, and the rest has no known cause. That table furnishes V, J and clone size, whereas the DNA furnished D and trimming. This sample lists roughly 130,000 clones; roughly 84% were detected once. Clones ranked in the top ten supply approximately 3.5% of the sample.

The TCR sequence derives from a young woman who had recovered from COVID-19. The specimen sequenced was PBMCs or T cells enriched from blood (not recorded which). The V and J genes are TRBV20-1 and TRBJ2-7; the D gene remains uncertain. The nucleotides read TGCAGTGCTAGTCAGACAAACGAGCAGTACTTC. This encodes CSASQTNEQYF.